The rows below give T cell receptor beta chains drawn from one sample of a study of shared clonotypes between healthy human individuals. Only in-frame clones appear in the TCRdb table, and some are missing; sequencing was by immunoSEQ multiplex PCR. Of about 2.4 million clones in the sample, about 92% are singletons; the top ten hold over 0.12%. The sample consisted of naive CD4+ T cells sorted from blood. The receptors shown here come from a young man in good health. CDR3s include the opening cysteine and the closing phenylalanine or tryptophan. The D gene is left open where the match is weak. Only some rows state a clone size, as once, few, many or a class for expanded clones.

v_call: TRBV19
j_call: TRBJ2-2
d_call: TRBD1
clone_size: .
cdr3_aa: CASSPRQGSGELFF
cdr3_nt: TGTGCCAGTAGTCCTCGACAGGGATCCGGGGAGCTGTTTTTT

v_call: TRBV10-3
j_call: TRBJ2-5
d_call: TRBD2
clone_size: .
cdr3_aa: CAISDGGGETQYF
cdr3_nt: TGTGCCATCAGTGACGGGGGAGGGGAGACCCAGTACTTC

v_call: TRBV27
j_call: TRBJ1-3
d_call: .
clone_size: .
cdr3_aa: CASRVDKRARGNTIYF
cdr3_nt: TGTGCCAGCAGAGTCGATAAAAGGGCCAGAGGAAACACCATATATTTT

v_call: TRBV6-1
j_call: TRBJ1-2
d_call: .
clone_size: .
cdr3_aa: CASSDSGAYGYTF
cdr3_nt: TGTGCCAGCAGTGATTCAGGTGCCTATGGCTACACCTTC

v_call: TRBV16
j_call: TRBJ1-4
d_call: TRBD1
clone_size: .
cdr3_aa: CASRVQGVGEKLFF
cdr3_nt: TGTGCCAGCAGAGTACAGGGGGTCGGTGAAAAACTGTTTTTT

v_call: TRBV2
j_call: TRBJ2-3
d_call: .
clone_size: .
cdr3_aa: CASISRQNTDTQYF
cdr3_nt: TGTGCCAGCATAAGTCGGCAGAACACAGATACGCAGTATTTT

v_call: TRBV11-2
j_call: TRBJ1-3
d_call: .
clone_size: .
cdr3_aa: CASSLGAQGNTIYF
cdr3_nt: TGTGCCAGCAGCTTAGGTGCACAAGGAAACACCATATATTTT

v_call: TRBV6-1
j_call: TRBJ2-7
d_call: TRBD1
clone_size: .
cdr3_aa: CASLWTGGIYEQYF
cdr3_nt: TGTGCCAGCCTCTGGACAGGGGGGATCTACGAGCAGTACTTC

v_call: TRBV5-1
j_call: TRBJ2-7
d_call: .
clone_size: .
cdr3_aa: CASSLGGVGYEQYF
cdr3_nt: TGCGCCAGCAGCTTGGGAGGGGTCGGGTACGAGCAGTACTTC

v_call: TRBV2
j_call: TRBJ2-1
d_call: TRBD1
clone_size: .
cdr3_aa: CASSGTWTGKSYNEQFF
cdr3_nt: TGTGCCAGCAGCGGTACCTGGACAGGGAAAAGTTACAATGAGCAGTTCTTC

v_call: TRBV5-6
j_call: TRBJ1-2
d_call: TRBD1
clone_size: .
cdr3_aa: CASSLQTGGSYGYTF
cdr3_nt: TGTGCCAGCAGCTTACAGACAGGGGGATCCTATGGCTACACCTTC

v_call: TRBV7-8
j_call: TRBJ2-1
d_call: .
clone_size: .
cdr3_aa: CASSFASTGTSYNEQFF
cdr3_nt: TGTGCCAGCAGCTTTGCCTCTACCGGGACAAGCTACAATGAGCAGTTCTTC

v_call: TRBV19
j_call: TRBJ2-7
d_call: .
clone_size: .
cdr3_aa: CASSIGPPSYEQYF
cdr3_nt: TGTGCCAGTAGTATAGGGCCGCCGTCCTACGAGCAGTACTTC

v_call: TRBV2
j_call: TRBJ2-7
d_call: TRBD1
clone_size: .
cdr3_aa: CASKGQESYEQYF
cdr3_nt: TGTGCCAGCAAAGGACAGGAAAGCTACGAGCAGTACTTC

v_call: TRBV20-1
j_call: TRBJ2-7
d_call: .
clone_size: .
cdr3_aa: CSASLTREQYF
cdr3_nt: TGCAGTGCTAGTTTGACACGCGAGCAGTACTTC

v_call: TRBV5-8
j_call: TRBJ1-2
d_call: .
clone_size: .
cdr3_aa: CASSLGWGRVGYTF
cdr3_nt: TGTGCCAGCAGCTTGGGCTGGGGTAGGGTTGGCTACACCTTC

v_call: TRBV10-2
j_call: TRBJ1-2
d_call: .
clone_size: .
cdr3_aa: CASTTGNYGYTF
cdr3_nt: TGCGCTAGCACCACAGGAAACTATGGCTACACCTTC

v_call: TRBV27
j_call: TRBJ1-6
d_call: .
clone_size: few
cdr3_aa: CASSPSGTENSPLHF
cdr3_nt: TGTGCCAGCAGTCCCTCCGGGACGGAAAATTCACCCCTCCACTTT

v_call: TRBV12-5
j_call: TRBJ2-2
d_call: TRBD1
clone_size: .
cdr3_aa: CASRGPNTGELFF
cdr3_nt: TGTGCTAGCAGGGGGCCGAACACCGGGGAGCTGTTTTTT

v_call: TRBV7-2
j_call: TRBJ2-5
d_call: TRBD1
clone_size: .
cdr3_aa: CASSSDRGIGTQYF
cdr3_nt: TGTGCCAGCAGCTCCGACAGGGGGATTGGGACCCAGTACTTC

v_call: TRBV10-2
j_call: TRBJ1-4
d_call: .
clone_size: .
cdr3_aa: CASRALGANEKLFF
cdr3_nt: TGCGCCAGCAGAGCCCTAGGGGCTAATGAAAAACTGTTTTTT

v_call: TRBV7-2
j_call: TRBJ2-7
d_call: .
clone_size: .
cdr3_aa: CASSSRTRSSYEQYF
cdr3_nt: TGTGCCAGCAGCTCCAGGACACGTTCCTCCTACGAGCAGTACTTC

v_call: TRBV2
j_call: TRBJ1-4
d_call: .
clone_size: .
cdr3_aa: CATKLPTNEKLFF
cdr3_nt: TGTGCCACCAAGCTACCAACTAATGAAAAACTGTTTTTT

v_call: TRBV2
j_call: TRBJ1-3
d_call: TRBD1
clone_size: .
cdr3_aa: CASSEARGTGVRAIYF
cdr3_nt: TGTGCCAGCAGTGAAGCGCGTGGGACAGGCGTGCGGGCCATATATTTT

v_call: TRBV5-4
j_call: TRBJ1-2
d_call: TRBD1
clone_size: once
cdr3_aa: CASSRGDRGRGANYGYTF
cdr3_nt: TGTGCCAGCAGCAGAGGGGACAGGGGGCGCGGGGCTAACTATGGCTACACCTTC

v_call: TRBV2
j_call: TRBJ2-2
d_call: TRBD2
clone_size: .
cdr3_aa: CASGGTSTNTGELFF
cdr3_nt: TGTGCCAGCGGAGGGACTAGCACGAACACCGGGGAGCTGTTTTTT

v_call: TRBV6-5
j_call: TRBJ1-2
d_call: TRBD1
clone_size: few
cdr3_aa: CASSIDRGGGYTF
cdr3_nt: TGTGCCAGCAGTATAGACAGGGGCGGTGGCTACACCTTC

v_call: TRBV21-1
j_call: TRBJ2-1
d_call: .
clone_size: .
cdr3_aa: CASSKPGLQGNEQFF
cdr3_nt: TGTGCCAGCAGCAAACCCGGGCTTCAAGGGAATGAGCAGTTCTTC

v_call: TRBV5-1
j_call: TRBJ2-7
d_call: TRBD1
clone_size: .
cdr3_aa: CASSLDSGGFYEQYF
cdr3_nt: TGCGCCAGCAGCTTGGACTCAGGGGGCTTCTACGAGCAGTACTTC

v_call: TRBV5-1
j_call: TRBJ2-2
d_call: TRBD1
clone_size: .
cdr3_aa: CASSLGQGDTGELFF
cdr3_nt: TGCGCCAGCAGCTTGGGTCAGGGGGACACCGGGGAGCTGTTTTTT

v_call: TRBV2
j_call: TRBJ2-2
d_call: .
clone_size: .
cdr3_aa: CASSESGTTGELFF
cdr3_nt: TGTGCCAGCAGTGAATCAGGGACCACCGGGGAGCTGTTTTTT

v_call: TRBV5-4
j_call: TRBJ1-1
d_call: TRBD1
clone_size: .
cdr3_aa: CASSLTNRGGNTEAFF
cdr3_nt: TGTGCCAGCAGCTTGACAAACAGGGGCGGCAACACTGAAGCTTTCTTT

v_call: TRBV6-1
j_call: TRBJ1-4
d_call: .
clone_size: .
cdr3_aa: CASRQDRSTNEKLFF
cdr3_nt: TGTGCCAGCAGGCAAGACCGCTCAACTAATGAAAAACTGTTTTTT

v_call: TRBV19
j_call: TRBJ1-5
d_call: .
clone_size: few
cdr3_aa: CASSSTAPWPQHF
cdr3_nt: TGTGCCAGTAGTTCGACAGCCCCTTGGCCCCAGCATTTT

v_call: TRBV10-2
j_call: TRBJ2-5
d_call: TRBD2
clone_size: .
cdr3_aa: CASSISGVQETQYF
cdr3_nt: TGCGCCAGCAGTATTAGCGGGGTTCAAGAGACCCAGTACTTC

v_call: TRBV27
j_call: TRBJ2-7
d_call: TRBD2
clone_size: .
cdr3_aa: CASSSPAGGLYEQYF
cdr3_nt: TGTGCCAGCAGTTCCCCGGCGGGGGGCCTCTACGAGCAGTACTTC

v_call: TRBV7-2
j_call: TRBJ2-1
d_call: TRBD2
clone_size: .
cdr3_aa: CASSVSGRTYNEQFF
cdr3_nt: TGTGCCAGCAGCGTTAGCGGGAGAACCTACAATGAGCAGTTCTTC

v_call: TRBV28
j_call: TRBJ1-5
d_call: .
clone_size: .
cdr3_aa: CASIVGGHSNQPQHF
cdr3_nt: TGTGCCAGCATCGTTGGGGGGCATAGCAATCAGCCCCAGCATTTT

v_call: TRBV9
j_call: TRBJ2-1
d_call: .
clone_size: .
cdr3_aa: CASSQGSPEQFF
cdr3_nt: TGTGCCAGCAGCCAGGGGAGTCCGGAGCAGTTCTTC

v_call: TRBV6-1
j_call: TRBJ1-1
d_call: .
clone_size: .
cdr3_aa: CASSEGRVTEAFF
cdr3_nt: TGTGCCAGCAGTGAAGGCAGGGTAACTGAAGCTTTCTTT

v_call: TRBV28
j_call: TRBJ1-1
d_call: TRBD1
clone_size: .
cdr3_aa: CASPSGQGPTEAFF
cdr3_nt: TGTGCCAGTCCTTCGGGACAGGGCCCCACTGAAGCTTTCTTT

v_call: TRBV7-9
j_call: TRBJ2-3
d_call: .
clone_size: .
cdr3_aa: CASSSLGGSTDTQYF
cdr3_nt: TGTGCCAGCAGCTCCCTAGGGGGGAGCACAGATACGCAGTATTTT

v_call: TRBV5-1
j_call: TRBJ2-2
d_call: .
clone_size: .
cdr3_aa: CASSLAGRPTGELFF
cdr3_nt: TGCGCCAGCAGCTTGGCGGGTAGGCCCACCGGGGAGCTGTTTTTT

v_call: TRBV7-8
j_call: TRBJ2-2
d_call: .
clone_size: .
cdr3_aa: CASRTGLPFPRTGELFF
cdr3_nt: TGTGCCAGCAGGACGGGACTCCCCTTTCCCCGGACCGGGGAGCTGTTTTTT

v_call: TRBV2
j_call: TRBJ1-2
d_call: .
clone_size: .
cdr3_aa: CASGFEQGPYGYTF
cdr3_nt: TGTGCCAGCGGATTCGAACAGGGTCCCTATGGCTACACCTTC

v_call: TRBV7-9
j_call: TRBJ2-1
d_call: TRBD1
clone_size: .
cdr3_aa: CASTDRVSYNEQFF
cdr3_nt: TGTGCCAGCACTGACAGGGTTTCCTACAATGAGCAGTTCTTC

v_call: TRBV9
j_call: TRBJ2-7
d_call: TRBD1
clone_size: once
cdr3_aa: CASSSGQGRYEQYF
cdr3_nt: TGTGCCAGCAGCTCCGGACAGGGCAGGTACGAGCAGTACTTC

v_call: TRBV28
j_call: TRBJ1-1
d_call: .
clone_size: .
cdr3_aa: CASSPERVTEAFF
cdr3_nt: TGTGCCAGCAGCCCAGAGAGGGTCACTGAAGCTTTCTTT

v_call: TRBV27
j_call: TRBJ2-7
d_call: TRBD1
clone_size: .
cdr3_aa: CASSLSKVGQEGEQYF
cdr3_nt: TGTGCCAGCAGTTTATCAAAGGTGGGACAGGAGGGCGAGCAGTACTTC

v_call: TRBV18
j_call: TRBJ2-1
d_call: .
clone_size: .
cdr3_aa: CASSPLGTDNEQFF
cdr3_nt: TGTGCCAGCTCACCCCTTGGGACGGACAATGAGCAGTTCTTC

v_call: TRBV9
j_call: TRBJ2-1
d_call: .
clone_size: .
cdr3_aa: CASSASSGALGANEQFF
cdr3_nt: TGTGCCAGCAGCGCTTCGTCCGGGGCCCTGGGGGCCAATGAGCAGTTCTTC

v_call: TRBV27
j_call: TRBJ2-2
d_call: .
clone_size: once
cdr3_aa: CASSGGHLTGELFF
cdr3_nt: TGTGCCAGCAGTGGCGGACACCTGACCGGGGAGCTGTTTTTT

v_call: TRBV6-6
j_call: TRBJ1-4
d_call: .
clone_size: .
cdr3_aa: CASSYPPGGDNEKLFF
cdr3_nt: TGTGCCAGCAGTTACCCGCCGGGGGGGGATAATGAAAAACTGTTTTTT

v_call: TRBV2
j_call: TRBJ2-6
d_call: TRBD1
clone_size: .
cdr3_aa: CASRTGGGFSGANVLTF
cdr3_nt: TGTGCCAGCAGGACAGGGGGCGGATTCTCTGGGGCCAACGTCCTGACTTTC

v_call: TRBV4-1
j_call: TRBJ2-5
d_call: .
clone_size: .
cdr3_aa: CASSKGVYQETQYF
cdr3_nt: TGCGCCAGCAGCAAAGGGGTGTACCAAGAGACCCAGTACTTC